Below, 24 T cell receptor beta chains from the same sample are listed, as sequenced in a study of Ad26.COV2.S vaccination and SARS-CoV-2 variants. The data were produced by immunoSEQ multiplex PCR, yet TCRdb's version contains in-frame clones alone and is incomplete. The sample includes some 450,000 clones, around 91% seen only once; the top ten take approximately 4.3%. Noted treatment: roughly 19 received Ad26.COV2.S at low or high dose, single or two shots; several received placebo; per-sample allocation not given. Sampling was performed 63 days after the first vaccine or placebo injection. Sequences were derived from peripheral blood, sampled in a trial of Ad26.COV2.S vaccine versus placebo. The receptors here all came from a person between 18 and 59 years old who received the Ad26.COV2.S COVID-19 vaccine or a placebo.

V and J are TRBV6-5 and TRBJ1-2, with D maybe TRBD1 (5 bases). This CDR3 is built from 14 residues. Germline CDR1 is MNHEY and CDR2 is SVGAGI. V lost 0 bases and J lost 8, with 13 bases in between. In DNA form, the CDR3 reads TGTGCCAGCAGTTACTCAGCGGGGCATGGGGGCTACACCTTC. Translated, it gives CASSYSAGHGGYTF.

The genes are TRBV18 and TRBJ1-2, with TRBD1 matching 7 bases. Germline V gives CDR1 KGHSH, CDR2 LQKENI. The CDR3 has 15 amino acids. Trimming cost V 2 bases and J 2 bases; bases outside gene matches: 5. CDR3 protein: CASSPLRGLNYGYTF. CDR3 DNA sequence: TGTGCCAGCTCACCATTAAGGGGGCTAAACTATGGCTACACCTTC.

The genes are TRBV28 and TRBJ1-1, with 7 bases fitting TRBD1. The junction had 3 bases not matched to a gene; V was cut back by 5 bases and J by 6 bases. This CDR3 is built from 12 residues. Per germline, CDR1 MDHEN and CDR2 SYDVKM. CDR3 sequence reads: CASSLGQSEAFF. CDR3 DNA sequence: TGTGCCAGCAGTCTGGGACAGTCTGAAGCTTTCTTT.

The CDR3 region is CASSLGASQPQHF. DNA of the CDR3: TGTGCCAGCAGTTTGGGGGCCTCCCAGCCCCAGCATTTT. The chain carries TRBV12-3 or TRBV12-4 and TRBJ1-5; D may be TRBD1 (6 bases). This CDR3 is 13 amino acids long. V was shortened by 3 bases and J by 7 bases, with 10 bases between the two germline ends.

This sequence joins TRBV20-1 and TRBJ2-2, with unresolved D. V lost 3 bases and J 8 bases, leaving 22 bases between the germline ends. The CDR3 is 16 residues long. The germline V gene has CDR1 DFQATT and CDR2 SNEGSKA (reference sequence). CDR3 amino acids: CSASDIHSVWPGELFF. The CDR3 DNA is TGCAGTGCTAGTGACATCCATTCCGTTTGGCCTGGGGAGCTGTTTTTT.

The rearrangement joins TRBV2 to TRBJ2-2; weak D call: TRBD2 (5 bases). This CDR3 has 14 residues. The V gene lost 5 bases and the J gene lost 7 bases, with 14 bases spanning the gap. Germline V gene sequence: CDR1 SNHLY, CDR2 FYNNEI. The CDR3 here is CASSPNLAGGELFF. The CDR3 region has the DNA TGTGCCAGCAGTCCTAATCTAGCCGGCGGGGAGCTGTTTTTT.

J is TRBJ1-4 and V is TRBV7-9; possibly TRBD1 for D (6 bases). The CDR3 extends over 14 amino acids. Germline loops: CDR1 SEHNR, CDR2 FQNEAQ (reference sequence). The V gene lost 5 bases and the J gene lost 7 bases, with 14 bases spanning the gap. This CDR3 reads CASSHGTRREKLFF. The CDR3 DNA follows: TGTGCCAGCAGCCACGGGACACGGCGTGAAAAACTGTTTTTT.

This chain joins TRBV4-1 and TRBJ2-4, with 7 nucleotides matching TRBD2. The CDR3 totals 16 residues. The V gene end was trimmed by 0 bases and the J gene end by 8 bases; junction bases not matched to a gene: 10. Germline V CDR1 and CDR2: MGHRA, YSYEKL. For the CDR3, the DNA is TGCGCCAGCAGCCAAGAAAGGCTGGCGGGGGTGGACATTCAGTACTTC. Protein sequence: CASSQERLAGVDIQYF.

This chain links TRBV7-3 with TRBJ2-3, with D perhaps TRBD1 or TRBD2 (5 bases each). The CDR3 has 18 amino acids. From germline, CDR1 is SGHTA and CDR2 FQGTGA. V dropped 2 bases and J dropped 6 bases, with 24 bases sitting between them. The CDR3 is CASSLQVGAGLEVDTQYF. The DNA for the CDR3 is TGTGCCAGCAGCTTACAGGTCGGGGCCGGCCTCGAGGTTGATACGCAGTATTTT. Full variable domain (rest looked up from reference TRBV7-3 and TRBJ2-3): GAGVSQTPSNKVTEKGKYVELRCDPISGHTALYWYRQSLGQGPEFLIYFQGTGAADDSGLPNDRFFAVRPEGSVSTLKIQRTERGDSAVYLCASSLQVGAGLEVDTQYFGPGTRLTVL.

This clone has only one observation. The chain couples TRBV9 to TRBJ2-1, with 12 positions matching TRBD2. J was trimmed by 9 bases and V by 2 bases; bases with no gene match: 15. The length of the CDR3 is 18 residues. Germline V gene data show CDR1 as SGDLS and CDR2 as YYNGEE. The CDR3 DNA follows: TGTGCCAGCAGCGTTCGGGGGGTTCTAGCGGGAGGGTACGCTGAGCAGTTCTTC. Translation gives CASSVRGVLAGGYAEQFF.

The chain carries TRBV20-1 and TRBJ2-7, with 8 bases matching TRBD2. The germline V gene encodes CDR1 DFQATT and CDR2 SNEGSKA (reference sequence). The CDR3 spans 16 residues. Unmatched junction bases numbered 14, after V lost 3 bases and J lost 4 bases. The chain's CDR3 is CSASNEPAGDRYEQYF. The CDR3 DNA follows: TGCAGTGCTAGTAACGAGCCAGCGGGAGATCGGTACGAGCAGTACTTC.

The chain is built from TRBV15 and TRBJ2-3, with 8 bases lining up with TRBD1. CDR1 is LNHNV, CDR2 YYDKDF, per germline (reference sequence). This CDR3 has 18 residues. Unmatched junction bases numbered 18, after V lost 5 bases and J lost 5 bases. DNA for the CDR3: TGTGCCACCAGCCCCTTCCGAGGACAGGGTCAGGGGGGAGATACGCAGTATTTT. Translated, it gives CATSPFRGQGQGGDTQYF.

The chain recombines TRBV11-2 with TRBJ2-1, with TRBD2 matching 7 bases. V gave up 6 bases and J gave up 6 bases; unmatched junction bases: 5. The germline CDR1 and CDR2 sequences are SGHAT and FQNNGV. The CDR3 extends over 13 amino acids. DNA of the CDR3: TGTGCCAGCAGGGGCGGGGGACGCAATGAGCAGTTCTTC. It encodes CASRGGGRNEQFF.

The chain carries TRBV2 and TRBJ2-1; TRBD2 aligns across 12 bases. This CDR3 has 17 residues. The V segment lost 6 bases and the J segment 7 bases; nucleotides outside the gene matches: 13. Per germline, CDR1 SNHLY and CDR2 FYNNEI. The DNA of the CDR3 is TGTGCCAGCAGGGACCCAACTAGCGGGAGGCAACGAAATGAGCAGTTCTTC. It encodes CASRDPTSGRQRNEQFF.

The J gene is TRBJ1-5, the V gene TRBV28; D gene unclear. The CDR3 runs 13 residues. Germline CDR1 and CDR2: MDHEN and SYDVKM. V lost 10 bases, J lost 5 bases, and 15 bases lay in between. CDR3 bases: TGTGCCACCACCCGGTCTTTAGATCAGCCCCAGCATTTT. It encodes CATTRSLDQPQHF.

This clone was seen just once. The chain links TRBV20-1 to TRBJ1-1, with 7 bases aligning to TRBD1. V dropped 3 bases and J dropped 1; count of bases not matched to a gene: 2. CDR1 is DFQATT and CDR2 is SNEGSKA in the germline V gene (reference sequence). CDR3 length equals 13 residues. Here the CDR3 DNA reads TGCAGTGCTAGTAAGGGGGCGAACACTGAAGCTTTCTTT. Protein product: CSASKGANTEAFF.

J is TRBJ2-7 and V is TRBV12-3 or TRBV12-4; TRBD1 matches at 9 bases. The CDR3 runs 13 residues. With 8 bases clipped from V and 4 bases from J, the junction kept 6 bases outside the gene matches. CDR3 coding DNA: TGTGCCAGCCTCGACAGGGGGAGATACGAGCAGTACTTC. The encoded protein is CASLDRGRYEQYF.

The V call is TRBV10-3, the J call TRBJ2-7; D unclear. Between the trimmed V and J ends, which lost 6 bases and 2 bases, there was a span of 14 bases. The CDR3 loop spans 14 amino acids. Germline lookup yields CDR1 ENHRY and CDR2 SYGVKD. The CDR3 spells CAISPSTRAYEQYF. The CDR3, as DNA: TGTGCCATCAGCCCTTCCACAAGGGCCTACGAGCAGTACTTC.

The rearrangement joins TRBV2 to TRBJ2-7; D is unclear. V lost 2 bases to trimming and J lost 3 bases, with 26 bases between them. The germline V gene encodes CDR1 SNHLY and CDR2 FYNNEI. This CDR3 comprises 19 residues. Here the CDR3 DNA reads TGTGCCAGCAGTGAATCGAAGGGTGTGGGGAAAGCCAACCTCTACGAGCAGTACTTC. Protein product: CASSESKGVGKANLYEQYF.

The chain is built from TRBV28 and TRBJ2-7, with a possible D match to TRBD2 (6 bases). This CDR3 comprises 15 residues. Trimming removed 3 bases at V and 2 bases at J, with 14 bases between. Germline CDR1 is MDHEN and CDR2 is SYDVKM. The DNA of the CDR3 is TGTGCCAGCAGTTTCGGAGGGGCCGGCACCTACGAGCAGTACTTC. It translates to CASSFGGAGTYEQYF.

DNA for the CDR3: TGTGCCAGCAGCTTGGGGCGGCAAAATAATTCACCCCTCCACTTT. It encodes CASSLGRQNNSPLHF. The chain recombines TRBV5-4 with TRBJ1-6, with no clear D. The V gene lost 0 bases and the J gene lost 5 bases, with 9 bases spanning the gap. CDR1 is SGHNT, CDR2 YYREEE, per germline (reference sequence). This CDR3 contains 15 residues.

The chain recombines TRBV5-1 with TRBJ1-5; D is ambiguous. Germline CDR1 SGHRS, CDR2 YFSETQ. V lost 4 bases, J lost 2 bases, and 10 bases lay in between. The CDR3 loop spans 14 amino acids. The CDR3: CASSEGGGNQPQHF. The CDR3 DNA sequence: TGCGCCAGCAGCGAGGGCGGAGGCAATCAGCCCCAGCATTTT.

CDR3 protein: CSASPGTASNQPQHF. The CDR3 region has the DNA TGCAGTGCTAGTCCGGGGACAGCTAGCAATCAGCCCCAGCATTTT. The V and J genes are TRBV20-1 and TRBJ1-5; TRBD1 agrees at 7 bases. This CDR3 has 15 amino acids. Germline CDR1 DFQATT, CDR2 SNEGSKA (reference sequence). Trimming removed 3 bases from V and 0 bases from J; junction bases left unmatched: 5.

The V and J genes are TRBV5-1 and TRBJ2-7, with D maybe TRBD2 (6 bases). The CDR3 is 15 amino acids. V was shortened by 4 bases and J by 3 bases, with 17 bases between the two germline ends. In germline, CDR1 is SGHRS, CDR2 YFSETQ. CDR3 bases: TGCGCCAGCAGCGCCCCGGCGGGACCTTACTACGAGCAGTACTTC. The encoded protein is CASSAPAGPYYEQYF.